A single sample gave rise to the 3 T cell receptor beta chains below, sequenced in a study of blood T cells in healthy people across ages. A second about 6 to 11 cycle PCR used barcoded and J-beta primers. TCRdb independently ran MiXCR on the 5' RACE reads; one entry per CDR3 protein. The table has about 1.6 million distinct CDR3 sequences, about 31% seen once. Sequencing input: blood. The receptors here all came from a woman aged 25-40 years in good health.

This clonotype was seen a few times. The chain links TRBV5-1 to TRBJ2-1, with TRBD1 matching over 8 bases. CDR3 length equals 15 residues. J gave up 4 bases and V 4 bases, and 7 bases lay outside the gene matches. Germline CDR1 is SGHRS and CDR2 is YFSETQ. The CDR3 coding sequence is TGCGCCAGCAGCGGGACAGGCCGAAATTACAATGAGCAGTTCTTC. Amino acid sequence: CASSGTGRNYNEQFF.

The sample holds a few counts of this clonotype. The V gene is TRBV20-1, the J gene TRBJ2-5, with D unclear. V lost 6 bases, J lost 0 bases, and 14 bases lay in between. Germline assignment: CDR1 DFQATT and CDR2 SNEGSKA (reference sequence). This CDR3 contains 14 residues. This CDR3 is CSAVLRVHQETQYF. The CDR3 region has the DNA TGCAGTGCCGTACTCCGGGTCCACCAAGAGACCCAGTACTTC.

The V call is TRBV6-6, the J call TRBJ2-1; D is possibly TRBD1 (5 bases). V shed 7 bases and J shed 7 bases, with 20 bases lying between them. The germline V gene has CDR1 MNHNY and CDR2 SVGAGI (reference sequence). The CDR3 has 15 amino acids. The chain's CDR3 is CASKPEGSPGNEQFF. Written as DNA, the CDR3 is TGTGCCAGCAAGCCTGAAGGTTCCCCAGGGAATGAGCAGTTCTTC.